These T cell receptor beta chains were read from a single sample in a study of blood T cell repertoires in COVID-19. The repertoire was sequenced with immunoSEQ multiplex PCR; TCRdb's copy has only in-frame clones and lacks some. The sample lists more than 85,000 clones; around four fifths were seen once. Sequenced material: peripheral blood. These receptors came from a woman aged 55-70 years with acute or convalescent COVID-19. Each CDR3 is given with its conserved first and last residue. Fields, in order: V gene, D gene, clone size, J gene, CDR3 DNA, CDR3 protein. A D gene is named only where the DNA matches it firmly. Clone size is stated in some rows and not others, as once, few, many or a class when expanded.

v_call: TRBV6-5
d_call: TRBD1
clone_size: -
j_call: TRBJ2-7
cdr3_nt: TGTGCCAGCAGTCCTTGGACAGGGAGCTACGAGCAGTACTTC
cdr3_aa: CASSPWTGSYEQYF

v_call: TRBV7-9
d_call: TRBD2
clone_size: -
j_call: TRBJ2-3
cdr3_nt: TGTGCCAGCAGCTGGAATATAGCGGGAGACACAGATACGCAGTATTTT
cdr3_aa: CASSWNIAGDTDTQYF

v_call: TRBV30
d_call: -
clone_size: once
j_call: TRBJ1-1
cdr3_nt: TGTGCCTGGACAGGGGCGAGGGCTGAAGCTTTCTTT
cdr3_aa: CAWTGARAEAFF

v_call: TRBV7-3
d_call: -
clone_size: -
j_call: TRBJ2-1
cdr3_nt: TGTGCCAGCAGCCCCCATCCGGGTGGTGAGCAGTTCTTC
cdr3_aa: CASSPHPGGEQFF

v_call: TRBV9
d_call: -
clone_size: -
j_call: TRBJ1-1
cdr3_nt: TGTGCCAGCAGCGTAGGGGGGGAAGGCACTGAAGCTTTCTTT
cdr3_aa: CASSVGGEGTEAFF

v_call: TRBV6-5
d_call: -
clone_size: -
j_call: TRBJ2-7
cdr3_nt: TGTGCCAGCAGTTACTCAGGGACTCGACTCTCCTACGAGCAGTACTTC
cdr3_aa: CASSYSGTRLSYEQYF

v_call: TRBV28
d_call: -
clone_size: -
j_call: TRBJ2-7
cdr3_nt: TGTGCCAGTTCCTCGGGGGACGAGCAGTACTTC
cdr3_aa: CASSSGDEQYF

v_call: TRBV3-1/TRBV3-2
d_call: TRBD1
clone_size: -
j_call: TRBJ2-7
cdr3_nt: TGTGCCAGCAGCCGGGACAGGTCCTACGAGCAGTACTTC
cdr3_aa: CASSRDRSYEQYF

v_call: TRBV24-1
d_call: -
clone_size: once
j_call: TRBJ1-2
cdr3_nt: TGTGCCACCAGTGATCCTGCAGATAATAACTATGGCTACACCTTC
cdr3_aa: CATSDPADNNYGYTF

v_call: TRBV2
d_call: -
clone_size: -
j_call: TRBJ1-3
cdr3_nt: TGTGCCAGCCGAGGGGGAGGAAACACCATATATTTT
cdr3_aa: CASRGGGNTIYF

v_call: TRBV2
d_call: TRBD1
clone_size: once
j_call: TRBJ1-5
cdr3_nt: TGTGCCAGCAGTGTCTTGAGGACAGGGGGCAATCAGCCCCAGCATTTT
cdr3_aa: CASSVLRTGGNQPQHF

v_call: TRBV29-1
d_call: TRBD1
clone_size: -
j_call: TRBJ1-1
cdr3_nt: TGCAGCGTTAGACAGGGGGGTAACACTGAAGCTTTCTTT
cdr3_aa: CSVRQGGNTEAFF

v_call: TRBV29-1
d_call: TRBD1
clone_size: -
j_call: TRBJ2-5
cdr3_nt: TGCAGCTCGGGGACAGGGGAAGAGACCCAGTACTTC
cdr3_aa: CSSGTGEETQYF

v_call: TRBV7-2
d_call: -
clone_size: -
j_call: TRBJ1-3
cdr3_nt: TGTGCCAGCAGCTTAGATTGGGAAGGGGGCACCATATATTTT
cdr3_aa: CASSLDWEGGTIYF

v_call: TRBV10-2
d_call: TRBD1
clone_size: -
j_call: TRBJ2-7
cdr3_nt: TGCGCCAGCAGTGAGTCGGAAGGGACAGGGACCAACGAGCAGTACTTC
cdr3_aa: CASSESEGTGTNEQYF

v_call: TRBV7-6
d_call: -
clone_size: once
j_call: TRBJ2-7
cdr3_nt: TGTGCCAGCAGCACAACCGGGGGTTCCTACGAGCAGTACTTC
cdr3_aa: CASSTTGGSYEQYF

v_call: TRBV18
d_call: -
clone_size: -
j_call: TRBJ1-5
cdr3_nt: TGTGCCAGCTCACCACTGTCAGGCTCCGGTCTTAATCAGCCCCAGCATTTT
cdr3_aa: CASSPLSGSGLNQPQHF

v_call: TRBV7-8
d_call: TRBD1
clone_size: -
j_call: TRBJ1-3
cdr3_nt: TGTGCCAGCAGCCCCAGGGGGTCTGGAAACACCATATATTTT
cdr3_aa: CASSPRGSGNTIYF

v_call: TRBV3-1/TRBV3-2
d_call: -
clone_size: -
j_call: TRBJ2-7
cdr3_nt: TGTGCCAGCAGCCTTACGGGAGAGCAGTACTTC
cdr3_aa: CASSLTGEQYF

v_call: TRBV5-1
d_call: -
clone_size: -
j_call: TRBJ1-3
cdr3_nt: TGCGCCAGCAGCCGGGAGGGGGGTGCTGGAAACACCATATATTTT
cdr3_aa: CASSREGGAGNTIYF

v_call: TRBV28
d_call: -
clone_size: -
j_call: TRBJ1-5
cdr3_nt: TGTGCCAGCCGGGCGTCGGGGTCTCAAGGGCAGCCCCAGCATTTT
cdr3_aa: CASRASGSQGQPQHF

v_call: TRBV12-3/TRBV12-4
d_call: -
clone_size: few
j_call: TRBJ2-2
cdr3_nt: TGTGCCAGCAGTTCACAGGGACCCGGGGAGCTGTTTTTT
cdr3_aa: CASSSQGPGELFF

v_call: TRBV4-1
d_call: -
clone_size: -
j_call: TRBJ1-6
cdr3_nt: TGCGCCAGCAGCCAAGACCGGCAGGGGCGGCTTGGATCACCCCTCCACTTT
cdr3_aa: CASSQDRQGRLGSPLHF

v_call: TRBV3-1/TRBV3-2
d_call: TRBD2
clone_size: once
j_call: TRBJ2-3
cdr3_nt: TGTGCCAGCAGTGTACGCGGGAGAGCGACAGATACGCAGTATTTT
cdr3_aa: CASSVRGRATDTQYF

v_call: TRBV28
d_call: -
clone_size: -
j_call: TRBJ2-7
cdr3_nt: TGTGCCAGCAGTTTGGGCCTGAGCCCGTACGAGCAGTACTTC
cdr3_aa: CASSLGLSPYEQYF

v_call: TRBV7-3
d_call: TRBD1
clone_size: -
j_call: TRBJ1-2
cdr3_nt: TGTGCCAGCAGCCCTCAGGGGGGTGGCTACACCTTC
cdr3_aa: CASSPQGGGYTF

v_call: TRBV3-1/TRBV3-2
d_call: TRBD1
clone_size: -
j_call: TRBJ1-1
cdr3_nt: TGTGCCAGCAGTCCGACCGGGACAGTTTTTAACACTGAAGCTTTCTTT
cdr3_aa: CASSPTGTVFNTEAFF

v_call: TRBV7-9
d_call: TRBD2
clone_size: -
j_call: TRBJ2-1
cdr3_nt: TGTGCCAGCAGCGCCCGGGGGACTATTCTGAATGAGCAGTTCTTC
cdr3_aa: CASSARGTILNEQFF

v_call: TRBV18
d_call: TRBD2
clone_size: -
j_call: TRBJ2-5
cdr3_nt: TGTGCCAGCTCACCTCCGGGACTAGCGGGGGAGACCCAGTACTTC
cdr3_aa: CASSPPGLAGETQYF

v_call: TRBV29-1
d_call: -
clone_size: -
j_call: TRBJ1-1
cdr3_nt: TGCAGCGTTCAGAACACTGAAGCTTTCTTT
cdr3_aa: CSVQNTEAFF

v_call: TRBV24-1
d_call: -
clone_size: -
j_call: TRBJ2-3
cdr3_nt: TGTGCCACCAGTGATGTGGTGACTAGCACAGATACGCAGTATTTT
cdr3_aa: CATSDVVTSTDTQYF

v_call: TRBV11-2
d_call: -
clone_size: -
j_call: TRBJ2-3
cdr3_nt: TGTGCCAGCAGCTTAGATCCGCCTAGGGGGGGGAGGGATACGCAGTATTTT
cdr3_aa: CASSLDPPRGGRDTQYF

v_call: TRBV7-2
d_call: -
clone_size: -
j_call: TRBJ1-2
cdr3_nt: TGTGCCAGCAGCGCCACCCATCAGGGAGGCTACACCTTC
cdr3_aa: CASSATHQGGYTF

v_call: TRBV7-2
d_call: -
clone_size: -
j_call: TRBJ2-7
cdr3_nt: TGTGCCAGCAGCTCGCAACAGGTTAGGGATTACGAGCAGTACTTC
cdr3_aa: CASSSQQVRDYEQYF

v_call: TRBV29-1
d_call: TRBD1
clone_size: -
j_call: TRBJ1-1
cdr3_nt: TGCAGCGACAGGGGGGGAAAAAACACTGAAGCTTTCTTT
cdr3_aa: CSDRGGKNTEAFF

v_call: TRBV6-5
d_call: -
clone_size: -
j_call: TRBJ1-1
cdr3_nt: TGTGCCAGCAGCCAAACAGTGAACACTGAAGCTTTCTTT
cdr3_aa: CASSQTVNTEAFF

v_call: TRBV7-2
d_call: TRBD2
clone_size: -
j_call: TRBJ2-5
cdr3_nt: TGTGCCAGCAGCTTTGTTGGTAGCGGGAGTCGGGAGACCCAGTACTTC
cdr3_aa: CASSFVGSGSRETQYF

v_call: TRBV2
d_call: TRBD1
clone_size: -
j_call: TRBJ1-2
cdr3_nt: TGTGCCAGCAGTGCCCAACAGGGGAGCTATGGCTACACCTTC
cdr3_aa: CASSAQQGSYGYTF

v_call: TRBV5-1
d_call: -
clone_size: -
j_call: TRBJ2-1
cdr3_nt: TGCGCCAGCAGAGTAGCGCCCAACAATGAGCAGTTCTTC
cdr3_aa: CASRVAPNNEQFF

v_call: TRBV5-6
d_call: -
clone_size: -
j_call: TRBJ1-2
cdr3_nt: TGTGCCAGCAGCTCAGGACACTCTAACTATGGCTACACCTTC
cdr3_aa: CASSSGHSNYGYTF

v_call: TRBV10-2
d_call: -
clone_size: few
j_call: TRBJ1-1
cdr3_nt: TGCGCCAGCAGTGAGGAGTTTGGGCGCACTGAAGCTTTCTTT
cdr3_aa: CASSEEFGRTEAFF

v_call: TRBV7-8
d_call: -
clone_size: -
j_call: TRBJ2-3
cdr3_nt: TGTGCCAGCAATAGGAGGGGTGGACGTAGTACAGATACGCAGTATTTT
cdr3_aa: CASNRRGGRSTDTQYF

v_call: TRBV20-1
d_call: -
clone_size: once
j_call: TRBJ1-1
cdr3_nt: TGCAGTGCTACGCCAAAGCCAGAAGCTTTCTTT
cdr3_aa: CSATPKPEAFF

v_call: TRBV10-3
d_call: TRBD1
clone_size: -
j_call: TRBJ2-2
cdr3_nt: TGTGCCATCAGGGACAGGGCGGACACCGGGGAGCTGTTTTTT
cdr3_aa: CAIRDRADTGELFF

v_call: TRBV3-1/TRBV3-2
d_call: -
clone_size: -
j_call: TRBJ2-7
cdr3_nt: TGTGCCAGCAGCCAAGCGGGGGATTCCTACGAGCAGTACTTC
cdr3_aa: CASSQAGDSYEQYF

v_call: TRBV3-1/TRBV3-2
d_call: -
clone_size: -
j_call: TRBJ2-3
cdr3_nt: TGTGCCAGCAGCCAAGATCCGGGAACCACGCAGTATTTT
cdr3_aa: CASSQDPGTTQYF